The T cell receptor beta chain under discussion was sequenced for a study of patients and donors after allogeneic stem cell transplantation. This clonotype was picked up a small number of times. TCRdb used MiXCR to reprocess the RT-PCR reads, holding one entry per CDR3 protein. The sample has about a million distinct CDR3 sequences; about a sixth are singletons. J gave up 8 bases and V 0 bases, and 3 bases lay outside the gene matches. Germline V gene lookup returns CDR1 SQVTM and CDR2 ANQGSEA. CDR3 length: 12 amino acids. The source is a human donor who was either an allogeneic HSCT recipient or a stem cell or donor lymphocyte infusion donor (not recorded which). It is not recorded whose cells these are; they may come from a transplant donor. Source material: blood, either unsorted or a sorted T cell fraction (not recorded which). The V call is TRBV29-1, the J call TRBJ1-2; TRBD1 matches 7 bases. The CDR3 coding sequence is TGCAGCGTTGAAGATGGAGGGGGCGGCTACACCTTC. It specifies CSVEDGGGGYTF.